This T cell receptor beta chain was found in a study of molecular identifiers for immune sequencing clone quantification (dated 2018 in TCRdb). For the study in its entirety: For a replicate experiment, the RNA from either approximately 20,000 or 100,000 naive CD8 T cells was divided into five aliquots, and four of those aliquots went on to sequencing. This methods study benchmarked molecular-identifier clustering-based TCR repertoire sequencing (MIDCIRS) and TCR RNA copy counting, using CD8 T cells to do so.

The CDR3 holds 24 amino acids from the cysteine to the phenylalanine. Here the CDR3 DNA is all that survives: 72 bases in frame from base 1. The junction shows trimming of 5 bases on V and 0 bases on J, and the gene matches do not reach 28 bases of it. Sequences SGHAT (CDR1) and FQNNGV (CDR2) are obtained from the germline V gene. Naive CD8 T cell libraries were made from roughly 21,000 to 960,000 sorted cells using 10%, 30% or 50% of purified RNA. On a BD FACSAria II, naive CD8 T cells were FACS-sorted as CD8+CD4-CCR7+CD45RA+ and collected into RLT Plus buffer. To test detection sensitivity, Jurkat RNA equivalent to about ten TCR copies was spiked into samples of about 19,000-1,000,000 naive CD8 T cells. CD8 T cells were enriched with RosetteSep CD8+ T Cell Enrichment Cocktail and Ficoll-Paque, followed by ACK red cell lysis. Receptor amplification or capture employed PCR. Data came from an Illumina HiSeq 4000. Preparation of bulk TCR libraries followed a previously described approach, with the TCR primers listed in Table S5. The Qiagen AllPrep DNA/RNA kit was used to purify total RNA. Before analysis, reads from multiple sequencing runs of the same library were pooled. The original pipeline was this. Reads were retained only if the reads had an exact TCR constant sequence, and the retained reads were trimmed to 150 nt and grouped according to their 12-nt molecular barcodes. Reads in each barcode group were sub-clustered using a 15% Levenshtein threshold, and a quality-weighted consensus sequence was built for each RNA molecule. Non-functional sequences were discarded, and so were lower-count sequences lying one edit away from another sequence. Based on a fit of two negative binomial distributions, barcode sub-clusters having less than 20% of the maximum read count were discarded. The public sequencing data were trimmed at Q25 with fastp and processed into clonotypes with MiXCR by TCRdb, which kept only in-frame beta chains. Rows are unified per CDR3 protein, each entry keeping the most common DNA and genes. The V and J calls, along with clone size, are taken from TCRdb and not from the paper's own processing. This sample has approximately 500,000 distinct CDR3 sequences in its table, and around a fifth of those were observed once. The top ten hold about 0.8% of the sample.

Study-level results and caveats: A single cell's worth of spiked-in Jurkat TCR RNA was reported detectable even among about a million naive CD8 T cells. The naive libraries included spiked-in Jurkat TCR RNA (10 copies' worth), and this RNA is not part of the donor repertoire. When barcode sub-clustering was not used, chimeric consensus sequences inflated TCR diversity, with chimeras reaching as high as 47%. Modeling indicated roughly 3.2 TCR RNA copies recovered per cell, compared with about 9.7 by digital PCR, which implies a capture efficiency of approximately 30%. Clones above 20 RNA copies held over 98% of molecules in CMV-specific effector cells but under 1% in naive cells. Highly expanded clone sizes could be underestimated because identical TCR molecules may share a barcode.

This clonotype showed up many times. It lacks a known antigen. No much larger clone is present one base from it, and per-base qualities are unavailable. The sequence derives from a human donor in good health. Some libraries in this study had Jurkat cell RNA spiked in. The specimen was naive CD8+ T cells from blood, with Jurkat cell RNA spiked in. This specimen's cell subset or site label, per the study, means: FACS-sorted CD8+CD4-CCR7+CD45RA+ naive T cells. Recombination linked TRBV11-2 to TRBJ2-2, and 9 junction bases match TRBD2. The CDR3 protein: CASSLSQGLAGRVFEDPNTGELFF. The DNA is TGTGCCAGCAGCCTAAGTCAGGGGCTAGCGGGGAGGGTATTTGAAGATCCGAACACCGGGGAGCTGTTTTTT.